Presented here are 5 T cell receptor beta chains from one specimen sequenced in a study of T-cell memory formation after mild COVID-19. In TCRdb, the 5' RACE reads were re-called with MiXCR into one record per CDR3 protein. The table shows over 300,000 distinct CDR3 sequences, with approximately 22% occurring only once. Sequencing used PBMCs or a T cell subset sorted from them (not recorded which). These receptors came from a man between 18 and 35 years old who had mild COVID-19 (a few samples of this study predate the infection). Cell type and time point are not known.

CDR3 bases: TGTGCCAGCAGCTTAGTACCCCCGGACAAGTGCTACGAGCAGTACGTC. This codes for CASSLVPPDKCYEQYV. The chain recombines TRBV7-2 with TRBJ2-7, with D perhaps matching TRBD1 (5 bases). The CDR3 totals 16 residues. The germline V gene encodes CDR1 SGHTA and CDR2 FQGNSA. Trimming stripped 1 base from V and 3 bases from J, with 16 bases between.

The chain has TRBV19 and TRBJ1-5, with D tentatively TRBD1 (6 bases). This CDR3 is built from 13 residues. V dropped 5 bases and J dropped 6 bases, with 11 bases sitting between them. CDR1 and CDR2 (germline): LNHDA, SQIVND (reference sequence). The CDR3 coding sequence is TGTGCCAGTAGTTCCGGGGGCTTTCAGCCCCAGCATTTT. Translated: CASSSGGFQPQHF.

This clonotype was observed a few times. The chain recombines TRBV7-2 with TRBJ1-1; 9 positions agree with TRBD1. This CDR3 spans 16 amino acids. Losses at the gene ends were 0 bases for V and 7 bases for J; bases not matched to a gene: 9. Germline V lookup: CDR1 SGHTA, CDR2 FQGNSA. The CDR3 spells CASSLAPGTGRNEAFF. The CDR3 bases are TGTGCCAGCAGCTTAGCCCCTGGGACAGGGAGGAATGAAGCTTTCTTT.

This clonotype was seen a handful of times. The rearrangement joins TRBV23-1 to TRBJ2-5; 7 bases agree with TRBD1. TRBV23-1 is designated an ORF whose function remains uncertain. This CDR3 is 19 amino acids long. Trimming took 4 bases from V and 0 from J; bases not matched to a gene: 17. CDR3: CASSRPDRSIGSDQETQYF. The CDR3 nucleotides read TGCGCCAGCAGTCGCCCGGACAGGTCGATTGGTTCGGACCAAGAGACCCAGTACTTC.

The gene calls are TRBV4-3 and TRBJ2-2; the D gene is possibly TRBD2 (6 bases). The germline V gene has CDR1 LGHNA and CDR2 YSLEER. The CDR3 is 14 amino acids. Trimming removed 1 base from V and 4 bases from J, with 7 bases in between. This CDR3 is CASSQGGLTGELFF. The CDR3 DNA follows: TGCGCCAGCAGCCAAGGGGGACTCACCGGGGAGCTGTTTTTT.